Given below is one T cell receptor (beta chain) in context. How the authors handled the data: How many nucleated cells were present was estimated from reference gene primer amplification. TCRdb keeps only in-frame clones here, not all; method: immunoSEQ multiplex PCR. V, J and clone size were drawn from that table, and D and trimming were deduced from the DNA. Of some 160,000 clones listed, around nine tenths are singletons. The data derive from a study of blood T cell repertoires in COVID-19. Study as a whole: There were acute and convalescent COVID-19 samples, and they came from the United States, Italy and Spain. In each case, the material was cDNA or gDNA derived from T cells, B-cell-depleted T cells, or PBMCs.

Patients at the Seattle site were enrolled during active infection and followed longitudinally. Deletions cut 4 bases from V and 3 bases from J, with 12 bases between. Germline lookup yields CDR1 MNHNY and CDR2 SVGAGI (reference sequence). This CDR3 has 15 amino acids. The chain links TRBV6-6 to TRBJ2-2; D might be TRBD1 (7 bases). The source of this sequence is a woman between 65 and 79 years old with COVID-19, enrolled during active disease. Sequenced material: peripheral blood. Here the CDR3 reads CASSSGDSHTGELFF. The CDR3 coding sequence is TGTGCCAGCAGTTCGGGGGACAGCCACACCGGGGAGCTGTTTTTT.